The 15 T cell receptor beta chains reported below all come from one sample, sequenced in a study of T cells after yellow fever vaccination. MiXCR, applied by TCRdb to the 5' RACE reads, yields one record per CDR3 protein. The data show tens of thousands of distinct CDR3 sequences, with around 7% seen just once and about 33% held by the top ten. The sequences come from CD8+ T cells sorted from PBMCs, collected about 5 days after the first yellow fever vaccination. The receptors originated from a young man who received the YFV17D yellow fever vaccine.

The chain has TRBV12-3 or TRBV12-4 and TRBJ1-1; D is ambiguous. With 5 bases removed from V and 1 base from J, the gap between germline ends came to 11 bases. The CDR3 is 14 residues long. CDR3 amino acids: CASSTSGSNTEAFF. The CDR3 nucleotides read TGTGCCAGCAGTACTTCAGGATCGAACACTGAAGCTTTCTTT.

J is TRBJ1-2 and V is TRBV6-1, with TRBD1 as a possible D gene (5 bases). From germline, CDR1 is MNHNS and CDR2 SASEGT. The CDR3 runs 16 residues. V lost 5 bases and J lost 8, with 24 bases in between. The CDR3 spells CASSTTRSGFGSGYTF. In DNA, the CDR3 is TGTGCCAGCAGTACCACCCGATCAGGGTTTGGGTCGGGCTACACCTTC.

This clonotype showed up many times. This CDR3 reads CASSQAWGPEAFF. In DNA form, the CDR3 reads TGTGCCAGCAGCCAAGCATGGGGTCCTGAAGCTTTCTTT. J is TRBJ1-1 and V is TRBV4-2; no clear D gene. V dropped 1 base and J dropped 6 bases, with 9 bases sitting between them. The CDR3 is 13 amino acids. Germline-derived CDR1 and CDR2 are LGHNA and YNFKEQ.

The J gene is TRBJ1-1, the V gene TRBV30, with TRBD1 identical over 10 bases. The CDR3 is made up of 13 amino acids. Looked up from germline, CDR1 is GTSNPN and CDR2 is SVGIG (reference sequence). V shed 8 bases, J shed 3 bases, and the junction held 6 bases outside the gene matches. CDR3: CAGTDRGYTEAFF. The CDR3 nucleotides are TGTGCCGGCACGGACAGGGGGTACACTGAAGCTTTCTTT.

Points on this clonotype: This may be a read error: a much more frequent sequence differs by one nucleotide. The V and J genes are TRBV29-1 and TRBJ2-3; 9 bases agree with TRBD1. The germline CDR1 and CDR2 sequences are SQVTM and ANQGSEA. The length of the CDR3 is 13 residues. V shed 7 bases and J 3 bases; nucleotides not matched to a gene: 5. Here the CDR3 DNA reads TGCAGCGCCCGGACAGGGGATACAGATACGCAGTATTTT. Translating it yields CSARTGDTDTQYF.

There are many counts of this clonotype. The rearrangement links TRBV7-6 to TRBJ2-2; D possibly matches TRBD1 or TRBD2 (5 bases each). CDR1 is SGHVS and CDR2 is FNYEAQ in the germline V gene. The CDR3 is made up of 14 amino acids. Trimming pared 4 bases from V and 2 bases from J, leaving 8 bases between. The CDR3 sequence is CASSWGPNTGELFF. DNA for the CDR3: TGTGCCAGCAGCTGGGGACCTAACACCGGGGAGCTGTTTTTT.

The rearrangement uses TRBV6-5 and TRBJ1-5, with D possibly matching TRBD1 (5 bases). V gave up 6 bases and J gave up 3 bases, with 15 bases separating them. CDR1 is MNHEY and CDR2 is SVGAGI in the germline V gene. CDR3 length: 15 residues. CDR3 amino acids: CASSSFGRDNQPQHF. CDR3 bases: TGTGCCAGCAGCTCTTTCGGCAGGGACAATCAGCCCCAGCATTTT.

The chain is built from TRBV4-1 and TRBJ1-4; D perhaps matches TRBD1 (6 bases). V was cut by 3 bases and J by 5 bases, with 16 bases left in between. The CDR3 runs to 16 residues. Germline CDR1 is MGHRA and CDR2 is YSYEKL. CDR3 amino acids: CASSHTKGVLNEKLFF. The CDR3 coding sequence is TGCGCCAGCAGCCATACTAAGGGGGTTCTGAATGAAAAACTGTTTTTT.

In its sample, this clonotype was seen a few times. This rearrangement joins TRBV5-1 to TRBJ1-1; D remains ambiguous. Germline CDR1 and CDR2: SGHRS and YFSETQ. The V end was cut by 4 bases, the J end by 11 bases, with 18 bases between. This CDR3 is 13 amino acids long. CDR3 protein: CASSPGLSSAAFF. The CDR3 nucleotides are TGCGCCAGCAGCCCTGGCCTCTCTTCGGCCGCTTTCTTT.

This clonotype was detected a few times. The CDR3 DNA reads as TGTGCCAGCAGCCGCACTAGCGGGGGCCCATACGAGCAGTACGTC. It is translated as CASSRTSGGPYEQYV. The chain recombines TRBV6-2 or TRBV6-3 with TRBJ2-7; 11 bases match TRBD2. Germline V gene sequence: CDR1 MNHEY, CDR2 SVGEGT. V gave up 6 bases and J gave up 4 bases; unmatched junction bases: 8. The CDR3 is 15 amino acids.

This clonotype was counted a few times. V and J are TRBV6-5 and TRBJ2-3; perhaps TRBD2 as D (6 bases). Trimming left V 2 bases short and J 2 bases short, with 14 bases between. The CDR3 sequence is 16 residues long. Germline V gene lookup returns CDR1 MNHEY and CDR2 SVGAGI. CDR3 protein: CASSYTSAGTTDTQYF. The CDR3 region has the DNA TGTGCCAGCAGTTACACTTCGGCGGGGACCACAGATACGCAGTATTTT.

This clonotype showed up just a few times. The CDR3 loop reads CASSRGEGFNEQFF. CDR3 coding DNA: TGTGCCAGCAGCCGAGGGGAAGGTTTCAATGAGCAGTTCTTC. The V and J genes are TRBV7-6 and TRBJ2-1; perhaps D is TRBD1 or TRBD2 (5 bases each). This CDR3 is built from 14 residues. Germline CDR1 and CDR2: SGHVS and FNYEAQ. V was pared by 5 bases and J by 6 bases, with 14 bases between.

This clonotype was counted at least ten times. This chain connects TRBV3-1 to TRBJ2-3; D not certain. V was shortened by 4 bases and J by 0 bases, with 8 bases between the two germline ends. The CDR3 is 14 residues long. Germline assignment: CDR1 LGHDT and CDR2 YNNKEL (reference sequence). In DNA form, the CDR3 reads TGTGCCAGCAGCCCCCCGGGCAGCACAGATACGCAGTATTTT. The encoded protein is CASSPPGSTDTQYF.

This clonotype was detected ten times or more. This chain joins TRBV4-3 and TRBJ2-1; D not certain. Trimming left V 4 bases short and J 9 bases short, with 25 bases between. This CDR3 contains 17 residues. Germline values: CDR1 LGHNA, CDR2 YSLEER. The DNA of the CDR3 is TGCGCCAGCAGCCTAAGACCGCCGCGCCCGGTGATGGTTGAGCAGTTCTTC. It yields the protein CASSLRPPRPVMVEQFF.

The chain joins TRBV4-2 to TRBJ2-1, with no clear D. Germline CDR1 and CDR2: LGHNA and YNFKEQ. The CDR3 sequence is 11 residues long. V dropped 2 bases and J dropped 8 bases, with 4 bases sitting between them. The CDR3 loop reads CASSQTDEQFF. CDR3 in DNA: TGTGCCAGCAGCCAAACGGATGAGCAGTTCTTC.